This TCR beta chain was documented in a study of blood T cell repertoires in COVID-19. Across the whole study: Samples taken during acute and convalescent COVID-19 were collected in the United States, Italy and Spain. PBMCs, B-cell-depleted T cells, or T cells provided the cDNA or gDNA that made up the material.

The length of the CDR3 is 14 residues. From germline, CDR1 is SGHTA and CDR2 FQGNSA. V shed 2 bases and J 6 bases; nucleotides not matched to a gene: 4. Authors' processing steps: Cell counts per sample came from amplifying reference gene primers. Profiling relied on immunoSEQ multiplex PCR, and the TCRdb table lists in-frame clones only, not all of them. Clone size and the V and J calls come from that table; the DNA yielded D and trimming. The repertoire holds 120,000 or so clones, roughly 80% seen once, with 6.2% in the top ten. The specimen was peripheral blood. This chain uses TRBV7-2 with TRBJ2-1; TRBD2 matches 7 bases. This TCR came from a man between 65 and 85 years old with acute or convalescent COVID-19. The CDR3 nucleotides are TGTGCCAGCAGCTTAAAGACTAGCATCAATGAGCAGTTCTTC. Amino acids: CASSLKTSINEQFF.